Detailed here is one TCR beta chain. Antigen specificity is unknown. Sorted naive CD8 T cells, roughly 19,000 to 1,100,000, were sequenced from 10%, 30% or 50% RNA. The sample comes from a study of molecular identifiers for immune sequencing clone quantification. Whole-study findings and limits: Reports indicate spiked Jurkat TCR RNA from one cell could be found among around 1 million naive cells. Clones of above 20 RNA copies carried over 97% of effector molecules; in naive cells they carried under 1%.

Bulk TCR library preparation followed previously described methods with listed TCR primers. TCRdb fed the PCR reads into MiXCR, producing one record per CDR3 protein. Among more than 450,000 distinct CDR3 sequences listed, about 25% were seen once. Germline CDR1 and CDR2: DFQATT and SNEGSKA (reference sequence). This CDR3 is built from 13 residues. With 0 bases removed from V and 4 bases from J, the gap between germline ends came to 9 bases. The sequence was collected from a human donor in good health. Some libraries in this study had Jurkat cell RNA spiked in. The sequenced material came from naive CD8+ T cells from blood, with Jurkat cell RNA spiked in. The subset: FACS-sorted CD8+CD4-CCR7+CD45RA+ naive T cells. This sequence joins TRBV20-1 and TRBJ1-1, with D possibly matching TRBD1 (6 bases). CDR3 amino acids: CSARDTGSTEAFF. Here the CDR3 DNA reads TGCAGTGCTAGAGATACAGGGAGCACTGAAGCTTTCTTT.